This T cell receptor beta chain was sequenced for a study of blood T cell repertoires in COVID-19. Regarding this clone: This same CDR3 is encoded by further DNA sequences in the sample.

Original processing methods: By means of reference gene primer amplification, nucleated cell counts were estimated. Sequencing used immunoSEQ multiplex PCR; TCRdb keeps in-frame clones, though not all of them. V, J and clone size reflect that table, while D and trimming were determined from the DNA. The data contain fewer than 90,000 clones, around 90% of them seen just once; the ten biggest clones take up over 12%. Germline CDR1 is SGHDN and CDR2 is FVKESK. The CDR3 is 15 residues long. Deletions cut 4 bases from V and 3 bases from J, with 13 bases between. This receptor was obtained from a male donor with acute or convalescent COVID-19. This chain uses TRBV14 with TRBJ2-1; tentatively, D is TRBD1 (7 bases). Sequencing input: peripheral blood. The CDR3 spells CASSRSGGLYNEQFF. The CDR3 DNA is TGTGCCAGCAGCCGATCAGGGGGACTCTACAATGAGCAGTTCTTC.